At least ten counts were recorded for the clone carrying this TCR beta chain. Its antigen is as yet unknown. TCRdb re-derived calls from the 5' RACE reads in MiXCR, one entry per CDR3 protein. The sample has hundreds of thousands of distinct CDR3 sequences, 5.5% to 6.5% seen once. Losses at the gene ends were 2 bases for V and 10 bases for J; bases not matched to a gene: 1. The CDR3 runs 12 residues. The data belong to a study of identical twins. Study-level results: Zero-insertion analyses were open to partial confounding by invariant MAIT and iNKT cells. Excess twin sharing in beta out-of-frame sequences was weaker.

Source material: naive T cells sorted from blood. The TCR comes from a young man in good health. The chain couples TRBV12-3 or TRBV12-4 to TRBJ2-7; 11 positions match TRBD2. CDR3 DNA: TGTGCCAGCAGTTTAACTAGCGGGAGACAGTACGTC. Translation gives CASSLTSGRQYV.